This passage covers 11 T cell receptor beta chains from one sample sequenced in a study of CD8 T cells in ankylosing spondylitis. TCRdb re-called the 5' RACE reads through MiXCR, storing one row per CDR3 protein. This sample has about 89,000 distinct CDR3 sequences; roughly 27% occur once, and the top ten carry around 56%. Sequenced: blood, either unsorted or a sorted T cell fraction (not recorded which). The receptors were gathered from a male donor with ankylosing spondylitis or in good health (not recorded which).

The gene calls are TRBV11-1 and TRBJ1-4, with 8 bases fitting TRBD1. The CDR3 loop spans 19 amino acids. The germline gives CDR1 SGHAT, CDR2 FQDESV (reference sequence). The V segment lost 4 bases and the J segment 6 bases; nucleotides outside the gene matches: 19. CDR3: CASSYRPGGQGRSHEKLFF. Written as DNA, the CDR3 is TGTGCCAGCAGCTATAGGCCAGGCGGACAGGGAAGGTCTCATGAAAAACTGTTTTTT.

This clonotype appeared a few times. The genes are TRBV6-1 and TRBJ2-5, with 8 bases aligning to TRBD1. The V gene's germline CDR1 is MNHNS and CDR2 SASEGT. CDR3 length: 15 residues. The V gene end was trimmed by 5 bases and the J gene end by 6 bases; junction bases not matched to a gene: 11. The CDR3 here is CASSPLQGAGKTQYF. CDR3 DNA: TGTGCCAGCAGTCCCCTTCAGGGGGCGGGAAAGACCCAGTACTTC.

J is TRBJ2-1 and V is TRBV7-9; the D call may be TRBD1 or TRBD2 (5 bases each). The CDR3 loop spans 15 amino acids. V lost 5 bases and J lost 6, with 17 bases in between. Per germline, CDR1 SEHNR and CDR2 FQNEAQ (reference sequence). As DNA, the CDR3 is TGTGCCAGCAGCCGACTACGGACAAGGACCAATGAGCAGTTCTTC. It codes for CASSRLRTRTNEQFF.

V gene TRBV20-1 combines with J gene TRBJ2-5, with D tentatively TRBD1 (6 bases). V lost 3 bases, J lost 1 base, and 15 bases lay in between. CDR1 is DFQATT, CDR2 SNEGSKA, per germline (reference sequence). This CDR3 contains 15 residues. The CDR3 protein is CSARLQGSSQETQYF. In DNA form, the CDR3 reads TGCAGTGCTAGGTTACAGGGATCCTCCCAAGAGACCCAGTACTTC.

Many counts were recorded for this clonotype. The rearrangement uses TRBV5-1 and TRBJ2-2, with 7 bases fitting TRBD2. The CDR3 totals 15 residues. The germline V gene has CDR1 SGHRS and CDR2 YFSETQ. Trimming cost V 7 bases and J 4 bases; bases outside gene matches: 10. The CDR3 bases are TGCGCCAGCGGCGTTCAAGCGGGGTCCACCGGGGAGCTGTTTTTT. Its translation is CASGVQAGSTGELFF.

This clonotype showed up just a few times. The chain employs TRBV20-1 and TRBJ1-1, with D tentatively TRBD1 (5 bases). Germline V gene sequence: CDR1 DFQATT, CDR2 SNEGSKA (reference sequence). V shed 6 bases and J shed 7 bases, with 15 bases lying between them. This CDR3 region has 12 residues. CDR3 residues: CSAFQGVFEAFF. CDR3 DNA sequence: TGCAGTGCCTTTCAAGGGGTCTTTGAAGCTTTCTTT.

The rearrangement joins TRBV6-5 to TRBJ2-3, with D possibly being TRBD1 or TRBD2 (6 bases each). Germline CDR1 is MNHEY and CDR2 is SVGAGI. There are 16 residues in the CDR3. Trimming left V 4 bases short and J 2 bases short, with 16 bases between. CDR3 coding DNA: TGTGCCAGCAGTTCCCGGACAGCGGGCGCCACAGATACGCAGTATTTT. Encoded protein: CASSSRTAGATDTQYF.

In its sample, this clonotype was seen a few times. The V and J genes are TRBV10-3 and TRBJ2-7, with D hard to call. CDR3 length: 16 residues. Trimming took 0 bases from V and 2 from J, leaving 14 bases between them. In germline, CDR1 is ENHRY, CDR2 SYGVKD. The CDR3 DNA reads as TGTGCCATCAGTGAGTCCTTTGTGTACAGCGCCTACGAGCAGTACTTC. Encoded protein: CAISESFVYSAYEQYF.

In its sample, this clonotype was seen many times. V and J are TRBV7-9 and TRBJ2-5; D remains unclear. The germline CDR1 and CDR2 sequences are SEHNR and FQNEAQ (reference sequence). V was shortened by 3 bases and J by 1 base, with 12 bases between the two germline ends. The CDR3 sequence is 15 residues long. As DNA, the CDR3 is TGTGCCAGCAGCTTGATGTCAGGCTTCCAAGAGACCCAGTACTTC. This encodes CASSLMSGFQETQYF.

This clonotype was seen only a few times. V usage is TRBV29-1 and J usage is TRBJ2-5, with D uncertain. V was pared by 6 bases and J by 0 bases, with 11 bases between. Germline CDR1 and CDR2: SQVTM and ANQGSEA. The CDR3 covers 13 residues. The CDR3 reads CSVTLRYQETQYF. Here the CDR3 DNA reads TGCAGCGTCACTTTAAGGTACCAAGAGACCCAGTACTTC.

Only a few counts were recorded for this clonotype. The gene calls are TRBV7-9 and TRBJ2-4; 7 bases line up with TRBD1. Germline CDR1 SEHNR, CDR2 FQNEAQ (reference sequence). The junction had 6 bases not matched to a gene; V was cut back by 1 base and J by 9 bases. The CDR3 totals 14 residues. CDR3 in amino acids: CASSLGGDSSIQYF. The DNA of the CDR3 is TGTGCCAGCAGCTTAGGAGGGGACAGTTCCATTCAGTACTTC.